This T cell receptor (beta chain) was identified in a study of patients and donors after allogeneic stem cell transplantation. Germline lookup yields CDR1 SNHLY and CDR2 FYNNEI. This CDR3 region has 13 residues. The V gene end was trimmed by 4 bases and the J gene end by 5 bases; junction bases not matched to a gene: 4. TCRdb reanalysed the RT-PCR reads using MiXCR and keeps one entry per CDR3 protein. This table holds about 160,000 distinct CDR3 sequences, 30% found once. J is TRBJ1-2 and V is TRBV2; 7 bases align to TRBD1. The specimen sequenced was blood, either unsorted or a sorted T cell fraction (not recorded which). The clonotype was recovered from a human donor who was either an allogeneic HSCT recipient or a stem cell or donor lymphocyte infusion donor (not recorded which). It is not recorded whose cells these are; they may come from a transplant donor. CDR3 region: CASSGDRPYGYTF. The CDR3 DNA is TGTGCCAGCAGTGGGGACAGACCATATGGCTACACCTTC.